Sequencing of this T cell receptor (beta chain) was carried out in a study of shared clonotypes between healthy human individuals. Across the study: Every donor yielded three CD4 naive, three CD4 memory, two CD8 naive and one CD8 memory plate.

Deletions cut 8 bases from V and 3 bases from J, with 14 bases between. There are 13 residues in the CDR3. The germline V gene encodes CDR1 ENHRY and CDR2 SYGVKD. Comment on this clone: Its antigen is undetermined.

At a deep level, the assay was run. Sequenced by immunoSEQ multiplex PCR; TCRdb stores in-frame clones only, minus some. The data contain over 800,000 clones, 80% to 95% of them singletons. Study-wide points: Naive CD4 clonotype sharing across a few donors was around 5%.

Naive CD8 cells lacked CD45RO and underwent positive selection for CCR7, leaving out terminally differentiated effector memory CD45RA+ cells. The sample was naive CD8+ T cells sorted from blood. The J gene is TRBJ2-7, the V gene TRBV10-3; the D gene is possibly TRBD2 (7 bases). The sequence came from a man younger than 40 in good health. CDR3 protein: CAISAGAGYEQYF. The CDR3 DNA reads TGTGCCATCTCTGCGGGGGCGGGCTACGAGCAGTACTTC.